The rows below give T cell receptor beta chains drawn from one sample of a study of blood T cell repertoires in COVID-19. Profiled with immunoSEQ multiplex PCR; TCRdb holds only in-frame clones, not every one. The sample includes roughly 200,000 clones, roughly 77% of them seen just once. The source material was peripheral blood. These receptors came from a woman aged 40-49 years with COVID-19, enrolled during active disease. Each CDR3 is given with its conserved first and last residue. The D gene is left open where the match is weak. The size entry is marked missing in some rows and otherwise reads once, few, many or a size class.

TRBV5-4,TRBJ2-7,TRBD2,NA,TGTGCCAGCAGCTTGTACGGGAGGGCCTCGTACGAGCAGTACTTC,CASSLYGRASYEQYF
TRBV6-5,TRBJ2-1,TRBD2,NA,TGTGCCAGCAGTTTTAGACTAGCGGGAGGGGGTGAGCAGTTCTTC,CASSFRLAGGGEQFF
TRBV10-2,TRBJ1-6,TRBD1,NA,TGCGCCAGCAGGGATACAGGGGGGGGTTCACCCCTCCACTTT,CASRDTGGGSPLHF
TRBV24-1,TRBJ2-7,NA,NA,TGTGCCACCAGTGATTTGACGGGGGAGCAGTACTTC,CATSDLTGEQYF
TRBV18,TRBJ1-3,NA,NA,TGTGCCAGCTCGCCGGACAGAGCTGGAAACACCATATATTTT,CASSPDRAGNTIYF
TRBV25-1,TRBJ1-2,NA,few,TGTGCCAGCAGTGGAACAGCTGCCGACTATGGCTACACCTTC,CASSGTAADYGYTF
TRBV6-4,TRBJ2-3,NA,once,TGTGCCAGCAGTGACTCGTTCGGGGGGCCGTCTGATACGCAGTATTTT,CASSDSFGGPSDTQYF
TRBV4-2,TRBJ1-1,NA,NA,TGTGCCAGCAGCCAGGCGGGGGGCCGGGGGAACACTGAAGCTTTCTTT,CASSQAGGRGNTEAFF
TRBV4-1,TRBJ1-6,NA,NA,TGCGCCAGCAGCCAAGATCCAGGGACTCTCCTCCACTTT,CASSQDPGTLLHF
TRBV6-2/TRBV6-3,TRBJ1-1,NA,NA,TGTGCCAGCAGTTACGTCGGGACACGGAACACTGAAGCTTTCTTT,CASSYVGTRNTEAFF
TRBV19,TRBJ2-1,NA,NA,TGTGGGGCGGCCTCTGGGGCTAACAATGAGCAGTTCTTC,CGAASGANNEQFF
TRBV4-3,TRBJ2-5,NA,NA,TGCGCCAGCAGCCAAAATTTGGCGGGGTCAGAGACCCAGTACTTC,CASSQNLAGSETQYF
TRBV30,TRBJ1-5,NA,once,TGTGCCTGGAGTGTACGGCGGGGGCGTCAGCCCCAGCATTTT,CAWSVRRGRQPQHF
TRBV6-6,TRBJ2-3,NA,NA,TGTGCCAGCAGATCTGGACTAAGCCAAAATACGCAGTATTTT,CASRSGLSQNTQYF
TRBV6-2/TRBV6-3,TRBJ1-1,TRBD1,NA,TGTGCCAGCAGTTATGGGGGACAGGGGGACACTGAAGCTTTCTTT,CASSYGGQGDTEAFF
TRBV20-1,TRBJ2-2,NA,NA,TGCAGTGCTAGTTCTGGGGCAGGGACCGGGGAGCTGTTTTTT,CSASSGAGTGELFF
TRBV5-6,TRBJ2-1,NA,NA,TGTGCCAGCAGCCAAGCGGATGAGCAGTTCTTC,CASSQADEQFF
TRBV24-1,TRBJ2-3,NA,NA,TGTGCCACCAGTGACCCAGCGGACCTCACAGATACGCAGTATTTT,CATSDPADLTDTQYF
TRBV2,TRBJ1-1,TRBD1,NA,TGTGCCAGCAGCGTGGGACAGGGACGGGGAGCTTTCTTT,CASSVGQGRGAFF
TRBV7-6,TRBJ2-1,NA,NA,TGTGCCAGCAGCAAAGACCCCGGGACTCAACTCATCAACAATGAGCAGTTCTTC,CASSKDPGTQLINNEQFF
TRBV6-1,TRBJ1-1,NA,few,TGTGCCAGCAGTGAAGCAACAGGGTGGGGCACTGAAGCTTTCTTT,CASSEATGWGTEAFF
TRBV23-1,TRBJ2-3,NA,NA,TGCGCCAGCAGTCAAACCTACCAGAAGGCAGGCTATACAGATACGCAGTATTTT,CASSQTYQKAGYTDTQYF
TRBV9,TRBJ2-5,TRBD2,NA,TGTGCCAGCAGCGTATACGGCGGGGGGGAGGAGACCCAGTACTTC,CASSVYGGGEETQYF
TRBV10-2,TRBJ2-3,TRBD2,NA,TGCGCCAGCAGTGAGTCGGGAAGCGGGAGGGGATTAAGCACAGATACGCAGTATTTT,CASSESGSGRGLSTDTQYF
TRBV30,TRBJ1-6,NA,few,TGTGCCTGGAGTGTATATGCGGGGTCCCATCGTAATTCACCCCTCCACTTT,CAWSVYAGSHRNSPLHF
TRBV2,TRBJ2-1,TRBD2,NA,TGTGCCAGCAGCTTTAGGACTAGCGGGAGCCCTGAGCAGTTCTTC,CASSFRTSGSPEQFF
TRBV18,TRBJ2-1,TRBD2,NA,TGTGCCAGCTCACCGGGAGCGGGGGTCAATGAGCAGTTCTTC,CASSPGAGVNEQFF
TRBV12-3/TRBV12-4,TRBJ1-2,NA,NA,TGTGCCAGCAGTTTAAGGGGGTATGGCTACACCTTC,CASSLRGYGYTF
TRBV5-4,TRBJ2-5,NA,NA,TGTGCCAGCAGCTTGGAGGTTAGCGGACAAGAGACCCAGTACTTC,CASSLEVSGQETQYF
TRBV28,TRBJ1-2,NA,NA,TGTGCCAGCAGTCTCCAGGGTTACGGCTACACCTTC,CASSLQGYGYTF
TRBV15,TRBJ1-2,TRBD1,NA,TGTGCCACCAGCAGAGAGGAGGGGGCGCGGGGCTACACCTTC,CATSREEGARGYTF
TRBV9,TRBJ1-2,TRBD1,few,TGTGCCAGCGGGACAGGGGCGGATGGCTACACCTTC,CASGTGADGYTF
TRBV19,TRBJ2-5,TRBD2,NA,TGTGCCAGTAGTATAGCGGGGGGCCAAGAGACCCAGTACTTC,CASSIAGGQETQYF
TRBV7-3,TRBJ2-1,NA,NA,TGTGCCCCACGGGCCGGGGTTCTCTACAATGAGCAGTTCTTC,CAPRAGVLYNEQFF
TRBV4-3,TRBJ1-1,NA,NA,TGCGCCAGCAGCCAAGCATTTTTCCGGGGTGGGGAAACTGAAGCTTTCTTT,CASSQAFFRGGETEAFF
TRBV10-3,TRBJ1-2,TRBD1,NA,TGTGCCATCAGACCGACAGGGCCGTACTATGGCTACACCTTC,CAIRPTGPYYGYTF
TRBV11-2,TRBJ1-1,NA,NA,TGTGCCAGCAGCTTCGACTTACGGGGCACTGAAGCTTTCTTT,CASSFDLRGTEAFF
TRBV10-2,TRBJ1-2,NA,NA,TGCGCCAGCAGTGAACAGGCCCTGCTCTATGGCTACACCTTC,CASSEQALLYGYTF
TRBV7-3,TRBJ1-1,TRBD1,NA,TGTGCCAGCAGCTTACAGGGGGCCAACACTGAAGCTTTCTTT,CASSLQGANTEAFF
TRBV10-3,TRBJ2-2,TRBD1,NA,TGTGCCATCACCGGGACAGGGTATACCGGGGAGCTGTTTTTT,CAITGTGYTGELFF